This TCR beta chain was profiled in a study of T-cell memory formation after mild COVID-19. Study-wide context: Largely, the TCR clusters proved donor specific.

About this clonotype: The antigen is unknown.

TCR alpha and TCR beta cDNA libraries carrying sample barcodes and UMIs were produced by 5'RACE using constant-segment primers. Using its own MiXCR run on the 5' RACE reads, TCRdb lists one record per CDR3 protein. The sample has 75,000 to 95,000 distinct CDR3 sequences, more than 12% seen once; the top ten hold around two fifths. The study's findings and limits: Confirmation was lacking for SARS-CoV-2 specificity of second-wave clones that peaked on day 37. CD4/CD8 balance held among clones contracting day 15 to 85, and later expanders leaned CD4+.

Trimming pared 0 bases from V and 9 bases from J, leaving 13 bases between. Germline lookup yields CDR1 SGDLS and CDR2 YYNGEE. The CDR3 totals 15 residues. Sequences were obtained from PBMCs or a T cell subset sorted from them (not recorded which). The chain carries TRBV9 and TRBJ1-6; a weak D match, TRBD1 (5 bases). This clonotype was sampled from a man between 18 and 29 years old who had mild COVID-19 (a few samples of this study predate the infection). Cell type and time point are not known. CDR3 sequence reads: CASSVARGNSSPLHF. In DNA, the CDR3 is TGTGCCAGCAGCGTAGCTCGGGGGAACAGTTCACCCCTCCACTTT.